This T cell receptor beta chain was observed in a study of cytomegalovirus exposure and HLA in healthy donors. In the PCR, 60 Vbeta and 13 Jbeta primers were used. Using immunoSEQ multiplex PCR, the repertoire was profiled, and TCRdb retains in-frame clones only, with some absent. With tens of thousands of clones in the sample, the ten largest clones hold 5.9%. These donors counted as nominally healthy when sampled, but unrecorded immune exposures were likely. Trimming cost V 2 bases and J 10 bases, with 21 bases left between them. CDR1 is GTSNPN, CDR2 SVGIG, per germline (reference sequence). There are 16 residues in the CDR3.

The sample was PBMCs. The chain joins TRBV30 to TRBJ1-6; perhaps TRBD1 as D (6 bases). This clonotype originated in a human donor in good health. The CDR3 DNA is TGTGCCTGGAGTTCCTCCCAAGGACAGAACTCATCACCCCTCCACTTT. It specifies CAWSSSQGQNSSPLHF.